The clone carrying this T cell receptor (beta chain) came up a few times. Its antigen remains unidentified. A second PCR of 7 to 11 cycles used a sample-barcoded 5' primer and a J-beta primer mix. A tag from a template-switch adaptor with 12 random nucleotides marked each cDNA molecule. Every sample returned 3 million or more CDR3-containing paired-end reads. TCRdb fed the 5' RACE reads into MiXCR, producing one record per CDR3 protein. The data hold 720,000 or so distinct CDR3 sequences, with about 43% observed a single time. The CDR3 has 17 residues. CDR1 DFQATT and CDR2 SNEGSKA come from the germline V gene (reference sequence). Trimming removed 5 bases from V and 5 bases from J, with 25 bases in between. These data are taken from a study of blood T cells in healthy people across ages. Study-wide results and caveats: Across the age range, TCR beta diversity per million T cells fell in a roughly linear way. Long-lived donors carried more naive CD4+ cells and greater diversity than aged donors.

The J gene is TRBJ2-4, the V gene TRBV20-1; D is possibly TRBD2 (7 bases). The TCR was taken from an older man in good health. The sample consisted of blood. CDR3 sequence (DNA): TGCAGTGCTCCACTAGGAGGGGGGGCCTTATCCCAAAACATTCAGTACTTC. It encodes CSAPLGGGALSQNIQYF.